The rows below give T cell receptor beta chains drawn from one sample of a study of identifying expanded T cells in peripheral blood. TCRdb keeps only in-frame clones here, not all; method: immunoSEQ multiplex PCR. Found here are about 130,000 clones, roughly 90% of them singletons; the top ten hold 7% to 10%. The sample consisted of blood. These receptors were collected from a person aged 18 to 75 in good health. CDR3s include the opening cysteine and the closing phenylalanine or tryptophan. D genes are given only for firm matches. A row's size may be missing; if present it is once, few, many or a size class.

>NA|TRBJ1-4|TRBV19|15|TRBD1
TGTGCCAGTAGTCTAAGGGGGCCCGCTAATGAAAAACTGTTTTTT
CASSLRGPANEKLFF
>NA|TRBJ1-2|TRBV30|11|NA
TGTGCCGGCTGGACAGCCAATGGCTACACCTTC
CAGWTANGYTF
>NA|TRBJ2-2|TRBV10-3|15|NA
TGTGCCATCAGGGCCCCCGGCCTAGAAACCGGGGAGCTGTTTTTT
CAIRAPGLETGELFF
>NA|TRBJ2-5|TRBV7-7|13|NA
TGTGCCAGCAGCACAGGTCTGGGAGAGACCCAGTACTTC
CASSTGLGETQYF
>NA|TRBJ2-2|TRBV9|16|TRBD2
TGTGCCAGCAGCGTGGGACTAGCGGGAGGGGTCGGGGAGCTGTTTTTT
CASSVGLAGGVGELFF
>few|TRBJ2-1|TRBV25-1|13|NA
TGTGCCAGCAGTGAATACCAACAGGGTGAGCAGTTCTTC
CASSEYQQGEQFF
>NA|TRBJ2-1|TRBV18|14|NA
TGTGCCAGCTCACCACAAGGATCAGGGAATGAGCAGTTCTTC
CASSPQGSGNEQFF
>NA|TRBJ1-4|TRBV6-8|17|NA
TGTGCCAGCAGTTACTCGCCTACAGCTGCAACTAATGAAAAACTGTTTTTT
CASSYSPTAATNEKLFF
>NA|TRBJ2-7|TRBV6-5|16|NA
TGTGCCAGCAGTTACTCGATTTGGACAAACAAATACGAGCAGTACTTC
CASSYSIWTNKYEQYF
>NA|TRBJ1-1|TRBV7-2|18|TRBD1
TGTGCCAGCAGCCCCCCGGGACAGGGGGCGAGAGGGGGCACTGAAGCTTTCTTT
CASSPPGQGARGGTEAFF
>NA|TRBJ2-3|TRBV27|15|NA
TGTGCCAGCAGTTTACGGACAGAGAGCACAGATACGCAGTATTTT
CASSLRTESTDTQYF
>NA|TRBJ1-2|TRBV6-5|15|NA
TGTGCCAGCAGTTACTCCTACAGCAGTAACTATGGCTACACCTTC
CASSYSYSSNYGYTF
>NA|TRBJ2-5|TRBV12-5|16|TRBD1
TGTGCTAGTGGTTTGCGGGGACAGGGAGTGAAAGAGACCCAGTACTTC
CASGLRGQGVKETQYF
>NA|TRBJ2-6|TRBV30|17|NA
TGTGCCTGGAGAGACTGGGGGGCGCTGGCTGGGGCCAACGTCCTGACTTTC
CAWRDWGALAGANVLTF
>once|TRBJ2-3|TRBV2|16|TRBD2
TGTGCCAGCAGTGAGCCGGCTAGCGGGGACACAGATACGCAGTATTTT
CASSEPASGDTDTQYF
>NA|TRBJ1-6|TRBV5-4|14|NA
TGTGCCAGCAGCTTGTGGGGTAGGGATTCACCCCTCCACTTT
CASSLWGRDSPLHF
>NA|TRBJ1-4|TRBV19|18|NA
TGTGCCAGTAGCTCCGTTGGAGGTGCGGGCAAGTATAATGAAAAACTGTTTTTT
CASSSVGGAGKYNEKLFF
>NA|TRBJ2-7|TRBV5-1|15|NA
TGCGCCAGCAGCTTAGGGGACTCGGTTTCCTACGAGCAGTACTTC
CASSLGDSVSYEQYF
>NA|TRBJ1-4|TRBV27|15|TRBD1
TGTGCCAGCAGTCCCGACAGGGAGGGTAGGGAAAAACTGTTTTTT
CASSPDREGREKLFF
>once|TRBJ2-7|TRBV19|15|NA
TGTGCCAGTAGTATATCCGCGACGGAATACTACGAGCAGTACTTC
CASSISATEYYEQYF
>NA|TRBJ2-3|TRBV6-6|15|NA
TGTGCCAGCAGCCCCCCGGCAGCTAGCACAGATACGCAGTATTTT
CASSPPAASTDTQYF
>NA|TRBJ2-1|TRBV5-4|16|NA
TGTGCCAGCAGCTTGGCCGGGGCGGGCTCCTACAATGAGCAGTTCTTC
CASSLAGAGSYNEQFF
>NA|TRBJ2-1|TRBV7-2|15|TRBD2
TGTGCCAGCAGCTTAGGACTAGCGGGAGTCTATGAGCAGTTCTTC
CASSLGLAGVYEQFF
>NA|TRBJ1-2|TRBV14|14|NA
TGTGCCAGCAGCCCCCGGGACAATAACTATGGCTACACCTTC
CASSPRDNNYGYTF
>once|TRBJ2-5|TRBV10-3|15|TRBD1
TGTGCCACCAGTGAGCGGACAGGGGAGGGAGAGACCCAGTACTTC
CATSERTGEGETQYF
>few|TRBJ1-3|TRBV23-1|13|NA
TGCGCCAGCAGTCAATCAATTCAGGCAGACCAGGCCTTT
CASSQSIQADQAF
>NA|TRBJ1-5|TRBV28|16|TRBD1
TGTGCCAGCAGTTCCAGTCGGGACAGGGGTCATCAGCCCCAGCATTTT
CASSSSRDRGHQPQHF
>NA|TRBJ2-5|TRBV5-1|14|NA
TGCGCCAGCAGCTTGGAGAATGGTCAGGAGACCCAGTACTTC
CASSLENGQETQYF
>NA|TRBJ2-4|TRBV19|15|TRBD2
TGTGCCAGTAGTGCCGGGACTAGCGGTGAAAACATTCAGTACTTC
CASSAGTSGENIQYF
>NA|TRBJ1-2|TRBV18|12|TRBD1
TGTGCCAGCGGAGGGGGCGACTATGGCTACACCTTC
CASGGGDYGYTF
>NA|TRBJ2-5|TRBV7-8|14|TRBD2
TGTGCCAGCAGCCAAGCGGGGGGCGCGGAGACCCGGTACTTC
CASSQAGGAETRYF
>NA|TRBJ2-5|TRBV5-1|15|NA
TGCGCCAGCAGCTTGGGGGCTGCAGGGAGGGAGACCCAGTACTTC
CASSLGAAGRETQYF
>NA|TRBJ2-4|TRBV2|12|NA
TGTGCCAGCAGTGAAATGGGGGACATTCAGTACTTC
CASSEMGDIQYF
>NA|TRBJ2-5|TRBV29-1|13|NA
TGCAGCGTTGAATTCAGTCTACAAGAGACCCAGTACTTC
CSVEFSLQETQYF
>few|TRBJ1-5|TRBV7-3|15|NA
TGTGCCAGCAGCTTAGGGGCAGGAAGCAATCAGCCCCAGCATTTT
CASSLGAGSNQPQHF
>NA|TRBJ2-7|TRBV19|14|TRBD1
TGTGCCAGTAGCACCGGGACAGGGTCCTACGAGCAGTACTTC
CASSTGTGSYEQYF
>few|TRBJ1-1|TRBV29-1|9|NA
TGCAGCGTAGGGGACGAAGCTTTCTTT
CSVGDEAFF
>NA|TRBJ1-1|TRBV6-5|14|NA
TGTGCCAGCAGCCGGTTACAGGCGAACACTGAAGCTTTCTTT
CASSRLQANTEAFF
>NA|TRBJ1-3|TRBV5-4|14|NA
TGTGCCAGCAGCTCCGACGGGTCTGGAAACACCATATATTTT
CASSSDGSGNTIYF
>NA|TRBJ1-4|TRBV7-8|14|NA
TGTGCCAGCAACCCGGACGAGTTTAATGAAAAACTGTTTTTT
CASNPDEFNEKLFF
>NA|TRBJ2-3|TRBV7-2|16|TRBD2
TGTGCCAGCAGCTTTAGCGGGGGGGCCAGTCCAGATACGCAGTATTTT
CASSFSGGASPDTQYF
>NA|TRBJ2-7|TRBV6-1|14|TRBD1
TGTGCCAGCGACCGCGGGACAGGGTCCTACGAGCAGTACTTC
CASDRGTGSYEQYF
>NA|TRBJ1-1|TRBV21-1|18|NA
TGTGCCAGCAGCAAAGTTGGGACAGGTGTTTTCATGAACACTGAAGCTTTCTTT
CASSKVGTGVFMNTEAFF
>NA|TRBJ2-1|TRBV30|14|TRBD1
TGTGCCGGATTGACAGGGTCAACCTACAATGAGCAGTTCTTC
CAGLTGSTYNEQFF
>few|TRBJ1-2|TRBV2|13|NA
TGTGCCAGCAGTGAATACAGGGACTATGGCTACACCTTC
CASSEYRDYGYTF
>NA|TRBJ2-5|TRBV14|15|TRBD2
TGTGCCAGCAGCCAGTTACTAGCGAGGCAAGAGACCCAGTACTTC
CASSQLLARQETQYF
>NA|TRBJ1-1|TRBV6-5|15|NA
TGTGCCAGCAGTTACTCTGGCGGACCGAACACTGAAGCTTTCTTT
CASSYSGGPNTEAFF
>NA|TRBJ2-7|TRBV18|14|TRBD2
TGTGCCAGCTCACTGGGACTAGCGGGTCCCGAGCAGTACTTC
CASSLGLAGPEQYF
>NA|TRBJ2-7|TRBV2|15|TRBD2
TGTGCCAGCAGTACCGGACTAGCGGGAGTCAACGAGCAGTACTTC
CASSTGLAGVNEQYF
>few|TRBJ1-3|TRBV10-1|16|NA
TGCGCCAGCAGTGAAGATTCAACAGCCTCTGGAAACACCATATATTTT
CASSEDSTASGNTIYF
>NA|TRBJ1-6|TRBV10-3|15|TRBD1
TGTGCCATCAAGGGGACAGACAGTTATAATTCACCCCTCCACTTT
CAIKGTDSYNSPLHF
>NA|TRBJ2-7|TRBV6-5|14|TRBD2
TGTGCCAGCAGTCCTAATCGCGGGGGCTACGAGCAGTACTTC
CASSPNRGGYEQYF
>NA|TRBJ2-5|TRBV9|16|NA
TGTGCCAGCAGCGTAGCCCCACAAGGGTTACAAGAGACCCAGTACTTC
CASSVAPQGLQETQYF
>NA|TRBJ2-1|TRBV21-1|14|NA
TGTGCCAGCAGCTCCCCGGGACAGGGAAATGAGCAGTTCTTC
CASSSPGQGNEQFF
>NA|TRBJ1-2|TRBV5-4|15|NA
TGTGCCAGCAGCTCGAAGCGGGAGGGTGCCTATGGCTACACCTTC
CASSSKREGAYGYTF
>NA|TRBJ2-5|TRBV6-1|15|TRBD1
TGTGCCAGCACCGATTGGACAGGGGGTATGGAGACCCAGTACTTC
CASTDWTGGMETQYF
>few|TRBJ1-2|TRBV30|11|NA
TGTGCCTGGGGCGGGGAAAATGGCTACACCTTC
CAWGGENGYTF
>NA|TRBJ2-1|TRBV4-1|16|TRBD2
TGCGCCAGCAGCCAAGAATTGACTAGCGGGGGAGTCGGGCAGTTCTTC
CASSQELTSGGVGQFF
>NA|TRBJ2-3|TRBV7-3|14|TRBD1
TGTGCCAGCAGCCCGGGACAGGGCCCAGATACGCAGTATTTT
CASSPGQGPDTQYF
>NA|TRBJ2-3|TRBV6-6|14|NA
TGTGCCAGCACCGAGAAAGGAGGGACAGATACGCAGTATTTT
CASTEKGGTDTQYF